The 24 T cell receptor beta chains below come from one sample, sequenced in a study of blood T cell repertoires in COVID-19. Clones were read by immunoSEQ multiplex PCR, and TCRdb kept only the in-frame ones, dropping some. This sample has fewer than 85,000 clones; approximately 88% occur once, and the top ten carry around 6.1%. Sequenced sample: peripheral blood. These receptors were taken from a man aged 45-65 years with active COVID-19.

The chain joins TRBV27 to TRBJ2-2, with 8 bases lining up with TRBD1. Trimming cost V 3 bases and J 5 bases; bases outside gene matches: 8. The CDR3 is made up of 16 amino acids. CDR1 and CDR2 (germline): MNHEY, SMNVEV (reference sequence). CDR3 in amino acids: CASSFQDRAGTGELFF. For the CDR3, the DNA is TGTGCCAGCAGTTTCCAGGACAGGGCCGGTACCGGGGAGCTGTTTTTT.

This rearrangement joins TRBV6-6 to TRBJ1-2; TRBD1 matches 9 bases. In germline, CDR1 is MNHNY, CDR2 SVGAGI (reference sequence). V was pared by 4 bases and J by 6 bases, with 6 bases of the junction left unmatched. This CDR3 spans 14 amino acids. The DNA of the CDR3 is TGTGCCAGCAGTTGCGTCGGACAGGGGCATGGCTACACCTTC. It encodes CASSCVGQGHGYTF.

This clone was seen a few times. The rearrangement uses TRBV25-1 and TRBJ1-4; D is possibly TRBD1 (6 bases). The germline gives CDR1 MGHDK, CDR2 SYGVNS. Trimming shortened V by 4 bases and J by 11 bases, and 17 bases separated the two germline ends. This CDR3 is built from 14 residues. CDR3: CASSGKGGGGKLFF. Written as DNA, the CDR3 is TGTGCCAGCAGTGGTAAAGGGGGAGGGGGGAAACTGTTTTTT.

The V and J genes are TRBV14 and TRBJ1-2, with D unresolved. Deletions cut 4 bases from V and 1 base from J, with 10 bases between. The CDR3 is 14 amino acids. Germline V gene sequence: CDR1 SGHDN, CDR2 FVKESK. The CDR3 nucleotides are TGTGCCAGCAGCCGAGACAACATTAACTATGGCTACACCTTC. It specifies CASSRDNINYGYTF.

The rearrangement links TRBV10-3 to TRBJ1-1; D is perhaps TRBD1 (5 bases). The CDR3 runs to 14 residues. V lost 6 bases to trimming and J lost 1 base, with 12 bases between them. Germline V gene sequence: CDR1 ENHRY, CDR2 SYGVKD. DNA for the CDR3: TGTGCCATCAGGGGGGGTAGCGCGAACACTGAAGCTTTCTTT. Protein: CAIRGGSANTEAFF.

The chain uses TRBV3-1 (or the pseudogene TRBV3-2) and TRBJ2-3; 11 bases fit TRBD2. This CDR3 contains 15 residues. V was clipped by 4 bases and J by 4 bases; unmatched bases: 4. Germline assignment: CDR1 LGHDT and CDR2 YNNKEL (reference sequence). The CDR3 region has the DNA TGTGCCAGCAGCCTTAGCGGGGGGGCTGCAGATACGCAGTATTTT. It is translated as CASSLSGGAADTQYF.

This clone was observed many times. The chain is built from TRBV4-1 and TRBJ1-2; 7 bases align to TRBD1. Looked up from germline, CDR1 is MGHRA and CDR2 is YSYEKL. Trimming took 6 bases from V and 7 from J; bases not matched to a gene: 8. The CDR3 runs to 13 residues. As DNA, the CDR3 is TGCGCCAGCAGACGTGAGGGGGCTCGTGGCTACACCTTC. Amino acid sequence: CASRREGARGYTF.

This chain links TRBV5-8 with TRBJ1-2; 7 bases map to TRBD1. With V trimmed by 0 bases and J by 6 bases, 5 bases remained unmatched. The CDR3 length is 14 residues. Germline CDR1 and CDR2: SGHTS and YDEGEE. The CDR3 spells CASSLARGLHGYTF. CDR3 sequence (DNA): TGTGCCAGCAGCTTGGCGAGGGGGCTGCATGGCTACACCTTC.

The chain links TRBV9 to TRBJ2-1; perhaps TRBD2 as D (6 bases). The CDR3 is made up of 16 amino acids. Germline loops: CDR1 SGDLS, CDR2 YYNGEE. Trimming removed 0 bases from V and 1 base from J, with 11 bases in between. The CDR3 DNA follows: TGTGCCAGCAGCGTAGTAATGGCGGGATCCTACAATGAGCAGTTCTTC. It translates to CASSVVMAGSYNEQFF.

The chain has TRBV5-6 and TRBJ2-3, with 14 bases lining up with TRBD2. The CDR3 covers 17 residues. Germline V CDR1 and CDR2: SGHDT, YYEEEE. V lost 0 bases to trimming and J lost 4 bases; unmatched junction nucleotides: 4. In DNA, the CDR3 is TGTGCCAGCAGCTTGGCTATGACTAGCGGGAGGGCAGATACGCAGTATTTT. Its protein is CASSLAMTSGRADTQYF.

The chain links TRBV2 to TRBJ2-7; 7 bases align to TRBD1. The germline V gene has CDR1 SNHLY and CDR2 FYNNEI. The V gene end was trimmed by 6 bases and the J gene end by 6 bases; junction bases not matched to a gene: 11. The CDR3 runs to 14 residues. The DNA of the CDR3 is TGTGCCAGCAGCTATTCCACAGGGGTGGGCGAGCAGTACTTC. The encoded protein is CASSYSTGVGEQYF.

This sequence joins TRBV7-9 and TRBJ1-1; D not certain. Germline-derived CDR1 and CDR2 are SEHNR and FQNEAQ (reference sequence). This CDR3 contains 13 residues. Trimming stripped 2 bases from V and 3 bases from J, with 7 bases between. CDR3 sequence reads: CASSLNSDTEAFF. DNA of the CDR3: TGTGCCAGCAGCTTAAATTCTGACACTGAAGCTTTCTTT.

This chain joins TRBV5-4 and TRBJ1-6; the D gene is possibly TRBD1 (6 bases). The CDR3 has 15 residues. Per the germline V gene, CDR1 is SGHNT and CDR2 is YYREEE (reference sequence). V was shortened by 0 bases and J by 7 bases, with 11 bases between the two germline ends. The CDR3 region has the DNA TGTGCCAGCAGCTTGGCACAGGGACAAAATTCACCCCTCCACTTT. Encoded protein: CASSLAQGQNSPLHF.

The chain recombines TRBV7-8 with TRBJ2-7; no definite D call. Germline CDR1 is SGHVS and CDR2 is FQNEAQ. CDR3 length: 11 residues. Trimming pared 4 bases from V and 9 bases from J, leaving 10 bases between. DNA of the CDR3: TGTGCCAGCAGCTCCCGGGTCGGGCAGTACTTC. Translating gives CASSSRVGQYF.

This clone came up once. The chain employs TRBV4-2 and TRBJ2-2, with a possible D match to TRBD2 (6 bases). Germline CDR1 reads LGHNA; CDR2 reads YNFKEQ. Trimming removed 1 base from V and 4 bases from J, with 10 bases in between. The CDR3 is 15 amino acids. The CDR3 here is CASSQGVGSTGELFF. CDR3 DNA sequence: TGTGCCAGCAGCCAAGGGGTCGGGAGCACCGGGGAGCTGTTTTTT.

The rearrangement joins TRBV5-5 to TRBJ1-2; D not certain. CDR3 length: 14 amino acids. Germline loops: CDR1 SGHKS, CDR2 YYEKEE (reference sequence). V dropped 2 bases and J dropped 2 bases, with 10 bases sitting between them. As DNA, the CDR3 is TGTGCCAGCAGCTTTGGAGGCAGGAACTATGGCTACACCTTC. It translates to CASSFGGRNYGYTF.

The chain employs TRBV29-1 and TRBJ2-3; D ambiguous. Per the germline V gene, CDR1 is SQVTM and CDR2 is ANQGSEA. This CDR3 has 13 amino acids. V was trimmed by 4 bases and J by 6 bases, leaving 14 bases between them. CDR3 sequence (DNA): TGCAGCGTTGCAACTGCGGCAAGGGATACGCAGTATTTT. Its translation is CSVATAARDTQYF.

This clone came up once. This chain links TRBV11-3 with TRBJ2-2, with 8 bases lining up with TRBD1. The V segment lost 5 bases and the J segment 1 base; nucleotides outside the gene matches: 3. CDR1 and CDR2 from the germline V gene are SGHNT and YENEEA. CDR3 length: 15 amino acids. The CDR3 sequence is CASSQGTGNTGELFF. As DNA, the CDR3 is TGTGCCAGCAGCCAGGGGACAGGGAACACCGGGGAGCTGTTTTTT.

The genes are TRBV5-5 and TRBJ1-1; 7 positions match TRBD1. The CDR3 is made up of 14 amino acids. The germline CDR1 and CDR2 sequences are SGHKS and YYEKEE (reference sequence). The trim removed 0 bases at V and 7 bases at J, leaving 6 bases unmatched. The CDR3 loop is CASSLVGGSDEAFF. The CDR3 region has the DNA TGTGCCAGCAGCTTGGTAGGGGGCTCGGATGAAGCTTTCTTT.

CDR3 sequence reads: CASSRTGGSADTQYF. In DNA, the CDR3 is TGCGCCAGCAGCAGGACAGGGGGCAGCGCAGATACGCAGTATTTT. The chain couples TRBV5-1 to TRBJ2-3, with 11 bases fitting TRBD1. Unmatched junction bases numbered 5, after V lost 4 bases and J lost 4 bases. The CDR3 is 15 amino acids. The germline gives CDR1 SGHRS, CDR2 YFSETQ.

V is TRBV20-1 and J is TRBJ2-1, with TRBD2 matching over 10 bases. Unmatched junction bases numbered 1, after V lost 4 bases and J lost 10 bases. The CDR3 sequence is 11 residues long. Germline CDR1 and CDR2: DFQATT and SNEGSKA (reference sequence). CDR3 coding DNA: TGCAGTGCTACGACTAGCGGGGAGCAGTTCTTC. This gives the protein CSATTSGEQFF.

The chain is built from TRBV3-1 (or the pseudogene TRBV3-2) and TRBJ2-7, with TRBD1 identical over 10 bases. Germline lookup yields CDR1 LGHDT and CDR2 YNNKEL (reference sequence). The V segment lost 4 bases and the J segment 4 bases; nucleotides outside the gene matches: 1. CDR3 length: 13 amino acids. DNA of the CDR3: TGTGCCAGCAGCCTGGACAGGGGGTACGAGCAGTACTTC. This gives the protein CASSLDRGYEQYF.

The CDR3 nucleotides are TGCGCCAGCAGCTTGGCTCCAGGGAACTCCTACGAGCAGTACTTC. Translated: CASSLAPGNSYEQYF. This chain joins TRBV5-1 and TRBJ2-7; a weak D match, TRBD1 (5 bases). The V and J ends lost 0 bases and 0 bases respectively, with 10 bases between them. This CDR3 has 15 residues. Germline V gene lookup returns CDR1 SGHRS and CDR2 YFSETQ. Based on the CDR3 plus reference TRBV5-1 and TRBJ2-7, the full variable domain is KAGVTQTPRYLIKTRGQQVTLSCSPISGHRSVSWYQQTPGQGLQFLFEYFSETQRNKGNFPGRFSGRQFSNSRSEMNVSTLELGDSALYLCASSLAPGNSYEQYFGPGTRLTVT.

The V and J genes are TRBV6-2 or TRBV6-3 and TRBJ2-1, with TRBD2 identical over 12 bases. There are 15 residues in the CDR3. V was pared by 5 bases and J by 6 bases, with 5 bases of the junction left unmatched. Germline CDR1 is MNHEY and CDR2 is SVGEGT. The CDR3 is CASSATSGGGNEQFF. The DNA for the CDR3 is TGTGCCAGCAGTGCGACTAGCGGGGGTGGCAATGAGCAGTTCTTC.